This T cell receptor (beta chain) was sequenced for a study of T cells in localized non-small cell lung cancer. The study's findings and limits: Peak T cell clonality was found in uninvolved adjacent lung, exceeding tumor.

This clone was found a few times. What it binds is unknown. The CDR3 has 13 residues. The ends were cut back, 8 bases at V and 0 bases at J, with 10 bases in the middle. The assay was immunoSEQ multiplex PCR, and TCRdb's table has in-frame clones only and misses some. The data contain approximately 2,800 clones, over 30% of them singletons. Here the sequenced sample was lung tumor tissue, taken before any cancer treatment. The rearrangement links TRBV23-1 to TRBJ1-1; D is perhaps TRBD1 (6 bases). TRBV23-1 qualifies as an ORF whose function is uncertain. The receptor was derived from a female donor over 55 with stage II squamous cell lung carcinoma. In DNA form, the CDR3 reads TGCGCCAGCTGGGGGGGCATGAACACTGAAGCTTTCTTT. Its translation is CASWGGMNTEAFF.